The 14 T cell receptor beta chains listed next were all sequenced from one sample in a study of T cell clonality in common variable immunodeficiency. Clones were sequenced by immunoSEQ multiplex PCR, and TCRdb holds only the in-frame ones, with some missing. The specimen has tens of thousands of clones, none found just once. The sequenced material came from peripheral blood mononuclear cells. These receptors were obtained from a person aged 18 to 75 in good health.

This clone has a count of ten or more. The read terminates 3 residues ahead of where the CDR3 ends, so the germline J gene completes it. V is TRBV10-3 and J is TRBJ2-7; 9 nucleotides agree with TRBD1. CDR3 length: 14 residues. Germline V lookup: CDR1 ENHRY, CDR2 SYGVKD. V was clipped by 6 bases and J by 4 bases; unmatched bases: 7. The part of the CDR3 DNA that was read is TGTGCCATCAGCGGGACAGGGAAAAAGTACGAG. It encodes CAISGTGKKYE. The entire CDR3 protein reads CAISGTGKKYEQYF.

This clone was seen ten or more times. CDR3 residues: CASSSRGTGGSYEQYF. CDR3 bases read: TGTGCCAGCAGCTCACGAGGGACAGGGGGGTCGTACGAG. The chain joins TRBV13 to TRBJ2-7; 11 nucleotides match TRBD1. The read comes to an end 3 residues before the CDR3 does, leaving the germline J gene to fill in the end. Germline V gene lookup returns CDR1 PRHDT and CDR2 FYEKMQ (reference sequence). V trimming: 4 bases; J trimming: 4 bases; junction bases outside the gene matches: 9. The CDR3 is 16 amino acids.

This clone was detected ten times or more. The read is 3 residues too short to cover the CDR3 end, so that end is filled in from the germline J gene. The chain uses TRBV28 and TRBJ1-5; D is possibly TRBD1 (5 bases). V gave up 7 bases and J gave up 1 base, with 8 bases separating them. The CDR3 length is 13 residues. Germline CDR1 and CDR2: MDHEN and SYDVKM. This CDR3 reads CASKGQSNQPQHF. CDR3 bases read: TGTGCCAGCAAGGGGCAAAGCAATCAGCCC.

There are a few counts of this clone. The read gets to within 3 residues of the CDR3 end, and the germline J gene fills in the rest. The J gene is TRBJ2-2, the V gene TRBV13; D uncertain. This CDR3 is built from 14 residues. V lost 3 bases and J 1 base, leaving 6 bases between the germline ends. The V gene's germline CDR1 is PRHDT and CDR2 FYEKMQ (reference sequence). CDR3 protein: CASSFGLNTGELFF. The CDR3 DNA, read in part, is TGTGCCAGCAGCTTCGGGTTGAACACCGGGGAG.

This clone was detected many times. The observed sequence ends 3 residues before the CDR3 terminus, with the missing tail filled in from the germline J gene. The rearrangement joins TRBV7-2 to TRBJ2-5; 7 bases align to TRBD1. The CDR3 extends over 15 amino acids. V gave up 5 bases and J gave up 5 bases; unmatched junction bases: 11. CDR1 SGHTA and CDR2 FQGNSA come from the germline V gene. CDR3 DNA, as far as it was read: TGTGCCAGCAGCCCCTACAGGGGCGTGATGGAGACC. Encoded protein: CASSPYRGVMET. The full CDR3 is CASSPYRGVMETQYF.

This clone was detected ten times or more. The sequence runs out 3 residues before the end of the CDR3; the remainder is reconstructed from the germline J gene. V is TRBV20-1 and J is TRBJ2-5, with D perhaps matching TRBD2 (6 bases). The V and J ends lost 5 bases and 5 bases respectively, with 12 bases between them. Germline V gives CDR1 DFQATT, CDR2 SNEGSKA (reference sequence). The CDR3 extends over 12 amino acids. The CDR3 bases that were read are TGCAGTGCTCTCAGGGCGGGGGAGACC. It codes for CSALRAGET. The complete CDR3 sequence is CSALRAGETQYF.

The sample holds many counts of this clone. From the germline J gene comes the end of the CDR3, since the read stops 3 residues before it. This chain joins TRBV18 and TRBJ1-2; D uncertain. Germline V gene data show CDR1 as KGHSH and CDR2 as LQKENI. V was trimmed by 4 bases and J by 5 bases, leaving 8 bases between them. The CDR3 has 12 residues. The CDR3 is CASSRFGYGYTF. Incomplete CDR3 DNA: TGTGCCAGCTCACGATTCGGGTATGGC.

This clone was observed many times. Coverage ceases 3 residues before the CDR3 finishes, and the germline J gene fills in the end. The chain joins TRBV19 to TRBJ2-7, with a tentative D call TRBD1 (5 bases). With 1 base removed from V and 2 bases from J, the gap between germline ends came to 12 bases. Germline CDR1 is LNHDA and CDR2 is SQIVND (reference sequence). This CDR3 region has 15 residues. The CDR3 loop is CASSIAETAPYEQYF. The DNA read from the CDR3 is TGTGCCAGTAGTATAGCCGAGACAGCGCCCTACGAG.

This clone came up many times. The read terminates 3 residues ahead of where the CDR3 ends, so the germline J gene completes it. V gene TRBV11-2 combines with J gene TRBJ2-7, with D possibly being TRBD1 (6 bases). The CDR3 has 15 amino acids. Germline CDR1 and CDR2: SGHAT and FQNNGV. Trimming pared 6 bases from V and 6 bases from J, leaving 21 bases between. The part of the CDR3 DNA that was read is TGTGCCAGCAGTACCGGACAGCTTGCCTCCAGCGAG. This gives the protein CASSTGQLASSE. The whole CDR3 sequence is CASSTGQLASSEQYF.

This clone has ten or more counts. The CDR3 end is not reached by the read, which stops 3 residues before it; the germline J gene fills it in. The chain links TRBV5-1 to TRBJ2-5; 8 positions agree with TRBD1. CDR3 length: 15 residues. The V gene's germline CDR1 is SGHRS and CDR2 YFSETQ. J gave up 2 bases and V 4 bases, and 7 bases lay outside the gene matches. The CDR3 spells CASSVQTGGQETQYF. CDR3 DNA, as far as it was read: TGCGCCAGCAGCGTTCAAACAGGGGGACAAGAGACC.

This clone was counted at least ten times. The CDR3 end is not reached by the read, which stops 3 residues before it; the germline J gene fills it in. The V and J genes are TRBV7-6 and TRBJ1-4; 7 nucleotides align to TRBD1. The CDR3 has 16 residues. Germline trimming cut 1 base from V and 3 bases from J; bases unmatched to any gene: 5. Germline V gene data show CDR1 as SGHVS and CDR2 as FNYEAQ. The sequenced CDR3 bases are TGTGCCAGCAGCTTAGAGATCGGGACAGCTAATGAAAAA. Encoded protein: CASSLEIGTANEK. The CDR3 reads in full as CASSLEIGTANEKLFF.

This clone was counted at least ten times. An end of the junction does not agree with germline; a read error may underlie this. CDR3 in amino acids: CASSHRDRSNSPLHF. The covered CDR3 bases are TGCGCCAGCAGCCACAGGGACAGATCAAATTCACCC. The V gene is TRBV4-2, the J gene TRBJ1-6, with 7 bases lining up with TRBD1. With the read ending 3 residues before the CDR3 end, the germline J gene is used to fill in that end. This CDR3 region has 15 residues. Germline V lookup: CDR1 LGHNA, CDR2 YNFKEQ.

This clone has only a few counts. The read finishes 3 residues shy of the CDR3 end, and the germline J gene is used to complete it. This rearrangement joins TRBV6-2 or TRBV6-3 to TRBJ2-7; 9 nucleotides match TRBD1. V trimming: 5 bases; J trimming: 3 bases; junction bases outside the gene matches: 2. Per germline, CDR1 MNHEY and CDR2 SVGEGT. The CDR3 consists of 13 residues. The CDR3 DNA, read in part, is TGTGCCAGCAGTCGGACAGGGGTCTACGAG. This encodes CASSRTGVYE. The whole CDR3 reads CASSRTGVYEQYF.

Details on this clone: The CDR3 end is not reached by the read, which stops 3 residues before it; the germline J gene fills it in. This chain joins TRBV7-8 and TRBJ1-4, with 7 bases lining up with TRBD1. V lost 5 bases to trimming and J lost 8 bases; unmatched junction nucleotides: 8. Germline-derived CDR1 and CDR2 are SGHVS and FQNEAQ. CDR3 length equals 14 residues. Partial CDR3 DNA: TGTGCCAGCAGCCCAATCCAGGGGGGCGAAAAA. This gives the protein CASSPIQGGEK. The whole CDR3 protein reads CASSPIQGGEKLFF. The entire variable domain, with the rest obtained from reference TRBV7-8 and TRBJ1-4, is as follows: GAGVSQSPRYKVAKRGQDVALRCDPISGHVSLFWYQQALGQGPEFLTYFQNEAQLDKSGLPSDRFFAERPEGSVSTLKIQRTQQEDSAVYLCASSPIQGGEKLFFGSGTQLSVL.